These T cell receptor beta chains were read from a single sample in a study of Ad26.COV2.S vaccination and SARS-CoV-2 variants. The table came from immunoSEQ multiplex PCR; TCRdb's copy has only in-frame clones and leaves some out. The sample carries tens of thousands of clones, roughly 84% recorded once. Sequencing was performed on peripheral blood, taken after recovery from COVID-19. These receptors were taken from a human donor who had recovered from COVID-19. Each CDR3 is given with its conserved first and last residue. Each record gives: V gene, J gene, clone size, D gene, CDR3 protein, CDR3 DNA. D genes are given only for firm matches. Expanded clones get a size class; other rows say once, few or many, or leave the size out.

V: TRBV5-1; J: TRBJ1-2; size: NA; D: NA; CDR3: CASSWGSSPGGYTF; DNA: TGCGCCAGCAGCTGGGGATCCTCGCCGGGCGGCTACACCTTC
V: TRBV19; J: TRBJ1-4; size: NA; D: TRBD1; CDR3: CASSRARTGNEKLFF; DNA: TGTGCCAGTAGTAGGGCTAGGACAGGGAATGAAAAACTGTTTTTT
V: TRBV19; J: TRBJ2-3; size: NA; D: NA; CDR3: CATLLRGADTQYF; DNA: TGTGCCACCCTCCTTCGAGGGGCAGATACGCAGTATTTT
V: TRBV2; J: TRBJ1-1; size: NA; D: TRBD1; CDR3: CASRRQGLNTEAFF; DNA: TGTGCCAGCAGGCGACAGGGCTTGAACACTGAAGCTTTCTTT
V: TRBV12-5; J: TRBJ1-2; size: NA; D: NA; CDR3: CASVLTRIQGPSYGYTF; DNA: TGTGCTAGTGTTTTAACGAGGATCCAGGGCCCGTCCTATGGCTACACCTTC
V: TRBV30; J: TRBJ1-5; size: NA; D: TRBD1; CDR3: CAWGQGNQPQHF; DNA: TGTGCCTGGGGACAGGGAAATCAGCCCCAGCATTTT
V: TRBV28; J: TRBJ1-2; size: NA; D: NA; CDR3: CASSPTASYGYTF; DNA: TGTGCCAGCAGTCCCACAGCGTCCTATGGCTACACCTTC
V: TRBV27; J: TRBJ2-2; size: NA; D: TRBD1; CDR3: CASRTRLLPGQGATGELFF; DNA: TGTGCCAGCAGGACCAGACTACTGCCGGGACAGGGGGCAACCGGGGAGCTGTTTTTT
V: TRBV9; J: TRBJ1-4; size: few; D: TRBD1; CDR3: CASSPETGSNEKLFF; DNA: TGTGCCAGCAGCCCAGAGACAGGGAGCAATGAAAAACTGTTTTTT
V: TRBV7-9; J: TRBJ1-1; size: once; D: NA; CDR3: CASSLARPF; DNA: TGTGCCAGCAGCTTAGCGCGACCCTTT
V: TRBV29-1; J: TRBJ1-2; size: NA; D: TRBD1; CDR3: CSVTGGQGYTF; DNA: TGCAGCGTTACCGGGGGACAGGGCTACACCTTC
V: TRBV11-2; J: TRBJ2-3; size: few; D: NA; CDR3: CASGRIRGRSTDTQYF; DNA: TGTGCCAGCGGACGTATCCGGGGACGGAGCACAGATACGCAGTATTTT
V: TRBV6-5; J: TRBJ2-1; size: NA; D: NA; CDR3: CASSYGAPGPYNEQFF; DNA: TGTGCCAGCAGTTACGGAGCCCCAGGTCCCTACAATGAGCAGTTCTTC
V: TRBV6-1; J: TRBJ1-5; size: NA; D: TRBD1; CDR3: CASSENRGFNQPQHF; DNA: TGTGCCAGCAGTGAGAACAGGGGCTTCAATCAGCCCCAGCATTTT
V: TRBV5-6; J: TRBJ2-2; size: few; D: NA; CDR3: CASSRRGGELFF; DNA: TGTGCCAGCAGCAGACGGGGCGGGGAGCTGTTTTTT
V: TRBV18; J: TRBJ2-1; size: NA; D: NA; CDR3: CASSYSGEQFF; DNA: TGTGCCAGCTCATATAGCGGTGAGCAGTTCTTC
V: TRBV5-1; J: TRBJ2-2; size: once; D: TRBD2; CDR3: CASSLGLAGTGELFF; DNA: TGCGCCAGCAGTCTGGGGCTAGCGGGAACCGGGGAGCTGTTTTTT
V: TRBV29-1; J: TRBJ1-2; size: NA; D: TRBD1; CDR3: CSVAGGASGYTF; DNA: TGCAGCGTCGCAGGGGGCGCGAGTGGCTACACCTTC
V: TRBV9; J: TRBJ2-7; size: NA; D: NA; CDR3: CASSPFPRDESSEQYF; DNA: TGTGCCAGCAGTCCCTTTCCCCGGGACGAGTCTTCCGAGCAGTACTTC
V: TRBV5-6; J: TRBJ1-5; size: NA; D: NA; CDR3: CASSLGQSRQPQHF; DNA: TGTGCCAGCAGCTTGGGTCAGAGCAGGCAGCCCCAGCATTTT
V: TRBV19; J: TRBJ1-1; size: once; D: TRBD1; CDR3: CASRRGQENTEAFF; DNA: TGTGCCAGTAGGAGGGGACAGGAGAACACTGAAGCTTTCTTT
V: TRBV28; J: TRBJ1-2; size: NA; D: NA; CDR3: CASSTNKYGYTF; DNA: TGTGCCAGCAGTACCAACAAATATGGCTACACCTTC
V: TRBV3-1/TRBV3-2; J: TRBJ1-5; size: NA; D: NA; CDR3: CASSPQGGGTQPQHF; DNA: TGTGCCAGCAGCCCTCAGGGTGGGGGGACTCAGCCCCAGCATTTT
V: TRBV6-5; J: TRBJ2-6; size: NA; D: NA; CDR3: CASITEVNGANVLTF; DNA: TGTGCCAGCATAACGGAAGTTAACGGGGCCAACGTCCTGACTTTC
V: TRBV27; J: TRBJ2-1; size: few; D: NA; CDR3: CASGEPNRSPYNEQFF; DNA: TGTGCCAGCGGGGAGCCTAACAGGTCCCCTTACAATGAGCAGTTCTTC
V: TRBV9; J: TRBJ1-2; size: NA; D: TRBD1; CDR3: CASSATGVYGYTF; DNA: TGTGCCAGCAGCGCGACAGGGGTTTATGGCTACACCTTC
V: TRBV5-4; J: TRBJ1-1; size: NA; D: NA; CDR3: CASSLSGDGTEAFF; DNA: TGTGCCAGCAGCTTGTCAGGGGATGGGACTGAAGCTTTCTTT
V: TRBV12-3/TRBV12-4; J: TRBJ1-1; size: NA; D: NA; CDR3: CASSWENTEAFF; DNA: TGTGCCAGCAGTTGGGAGAACACTGAAGCTTTCTTT
V: TRBV4-1; J: TRBJ1-5; size: few; D: NA; CDR3: CASSQDGNRPNQPQHF; DNA: TGCGCCAGCAGCCAAGACGGAAACCGGCCCAATCAGCCCCAGCATTTT
V: TRBV5-1; J: TRBJ2-5; size: once; D: TRBD2; CDR3: CASSLRPSSGDQETQYF; DNA: TGCGCCAGCAGCTTGCGCCCCTCTAGCGGGGACCAAGAGACCCAGTACTTC
V: TRBV28; J: TRBJ1-3; size: once; D: TRBD1; CDR3: CASSWDRELGNTIYF; DNA: TGTGCCAGCAGTTGGGACAGGGAATTAGGAAACACCATATATTTT
V: TRBV7-2; J: TRBJ1-2; size: NA; D: NA; CDR3: CASTPDGNYGYTF; DNA: TGTGCCAGCACCCCAGACGGGAACTATGGCTACACCTTC
V: TRBV5-4; J: TRBJ1-3; size: NA; D: TRBD1; CDR3: CASSLGTGGAGNTIYF; DNA: TGTGCCAGCAGCTTGGGGACAGGGGGGGCTGGAAACACCATATATTTT
V: TRBV2; J: TRBJ1-2; size: NA; D: NA; CDR3: CALGANYGYTF; DNA: TGTGCCCTGGGAGCAAACTATGGCTACACCTTC
V: TRBV7-2; J: TRBJ2-7; size: NA; D: NA; CDR3: CASSLGPPGTSSYEQYF; DNA: TGTGCCAGCAGCTTGGGGCCCCCCGGGACTTCCTCCTACGAGCAGTACTTC
V: TRBV18; J: TRBJ2-7; size: NA; D: NA; CDR3: CASSPAISYEQYF; DNA: TGTGCCAGCTCACCAGCCATCTCCTACGAGCAGTACTTC
V: TRBV5-6; J: TRBJ1-4; size: NA; D: NA; CDR3: CASSSSRQNLNEKLFF; DNA: TGTGCCAGCAGCTCCTCCCGACAGAACCTAAATGAAAAACTGTTTTTT
V: TRBV19; J: TRBJ2-5; size: once; D: NA; CDR3: CASSIVGSQETQYF; DNA: TGTGCCAGTAGTATAGTAGGCAGCCAAGAGACCCAGTACTTC
V: TRBV5-5; J: TRBJ1-2; size: NA; D: NA; CDR3: CASSFVEGWDYGYTF; DNA: TGTGCCAGCAGCTTTGTGGAGGGGTGGGACTATGGCTACACCTTC
V: TRBV5-1; J: TRBJ2-2; size: few; D: NA; CDR3: CASSLRQDNTGELFF; DNA: TGCGCCAGCAGCTTGCGACAGGATAACACCGGGGAGCTGTTTTTT
V: TRBV15; J: TRBJ1-1; size: NA; D: TRBD1; CDR3: CATSVSGTANTEAFF; DNA: TGTGCCACCAGCGTTTCCGGGACAGCGAACACTGAAGCTTTCTTT
V: TRBV4-2; J: TRBJ2-3; size: NA; D: NA; CDR3: CASSQVGFYRAPPPDTQYF; DNA: TGTGCCAGCAGCCAAGTAGGGTTTTACAGGGCTCCCCCCCCAGATACGCAGTATTTT
V: TRBV13; J: TRBJ1-3; size: NA; D: TRBD1; CDR3: CASSAPGQASGNTIYF; DNA: TGTGCCAGCAGCGCTCCGGGACAGGCCTCTGGAAACACCATATATTTT
V: TRBV5-1; J: TRBJ2-2; size: NA; D: TRBD2; CDR3: CASSFDPSGANTGELFF; DNA: TGCGCCAGCAGCTTCGATCCTAGCGGGGCGAACACCGGGGAGCTGTTTTTT
V: TRBV19; J: TRBJ1-5; size: NA; D: NA; CDR3: CASSQDSNQPQHF; DNA: TGTGCCAGTAGTCAGGATAGCAATCAGCCCCAGCATTTT
V: TRBV7-8; J: TRBJ2-1; size: NA; D: NA; CDR3: CASSLAWAGRRYNEQFF; DNA: TGTGCCAGCAGCTTAGCGTGGGCAGGGCGAAGATACAATGAGCAGTTCTTC
V: TRBV24-1; J: TRBJ1-2; size: NA; D: NA; CDR3: CATSDSSWGGANYGYTF; DNA: TGTGCCACCAGTGATTCCTCATGGGGGGGAGCTAACTATGGCTACACCTTC
V: TRBV4-2; J: TRBJ2-3; size: NA; D: TRBD2; CDR3: CASSQVFSGRADTQYF; DNA: TGTGCCAGCAGCCAAGTTTTCAGCGGGAGAGCAGATACGCAGTATTTT
V: TRBV7-2; J: TRBJ2-3; size: NA; D: TRBD2; CDR3: CASREVAGVADTQYF; DNA: TGTGCCAGCAGGGAGGTAGCGGGAGTTGCAGATACGCAGTATTTT
V: TRBV14; J: TRBJ1-1; size: NA; D: NA; CDR3: CASSTDFRGGTEAFF; DNA: TGTGCCAGCAGCACTGATTTTAGGGGGGGAACTGAAGCTTTCTTT
V: TRBV6-5; J: TRBJ1-2; size: NA; D: TRBD1; CDR3: CASSYQYRGTGGYTF; DNA: TGTGCCAGCAGTTACCAGTACAGGGGGACTGGGGGCTACACCTTC
V: TRBV29-1; J: TRBJ1-5; size: NA; D: NA; CDR3: CSVQNGGSQPQHF; DNA: TGCAGCGTTCAAAATGGAGGGAGCCAGCCCCAGCATTTT
V: TRBV9; J: TRBJ2-5; size: NA; D: TRBD2; CDR3: CASSVLSGAQETQYF; DNA: TGTGCCAGCAGCGTCCTCAGCGGGGCCCAAGAGACCCAGTACTTC
V: TRBV19; J: TRBJ2-3; size: NA; D: NA; CDR3: CASSIDHRSDTQYF; DNA: TGTGCCAGTAGTATAGATCACAGGAGCGATACGCAGTATTTT
V: TRBV28; J: TRBJ1-4; size: NA; D: TRBD1; CDR3: CASRTGATNEKLFF; DNA: TGTGCCAGCAGGACAGGGGCAACTAATGAAAAACTGTTTTTT
V: TRBV5-4; J: TRBJ1-5; size: NA; D: NA; CDR3: CASSWGVNQPQHF; DNA: TGTGCCAGCAGCTGGGGAGTTAATCAGCCCCAGCATTTT
V: TRBV30; J: TRBJ1-5; size: few; D: NA; CDR3: CACDGPRGQPQHF; DNA: TGTGCCTGCGATGGGCCCCGAGGGCAGCCCCAGCATTTT
V: TRBV2; J: TRBJ1-2; size: NA; D: TRBD1; CDR3: CASSETAGGGYTF; DNA: TGTGCCAGCAGTGAAACGGCAGGGGGTGGCTACACCTTC
V: TRBV7-8; J: TRBJ2-1; size: few; D: NA; CDR3: CASSTRSNSYNEQFF; DNA: TGTGCCAGCAGCACGAGGAGTAACTCCTACAATGAGCAGTTCTTC
V: TRBV5-1; J: TRBJ1-1; size: NA; D: TRBD1; CDR3: CASSPRQGPTEAFF; DNA: TGCGCCAGCAGCCCCAGACAGGGTCCCACTGAAGCTTTCTTT